The 24 T cell receptor beta chains presented below share a single source sample, sequenced in a study of T cell changes during pregnancy in multiple sclerosis. The method was immunoSEQ multiplex PCR; TCRdb's version includes in-frame clones alone and lacks a portion of them. The data contain roughly 41,000 clones, roughly 90% of them singletons. The sequencing used CD8+ T cells from peripheral blood mononuclear cells, collected in the third trimester of pregnancy. All receptors come from a female donor with multiple sclerosis, enrolled in a pregnancy study.

The chain has TRBV7-8 and TRBJ2-1; 7 bases line up with TRBD1. From germline, CDR1 is SGHVS and CDR2 FQNEAQ. The CDR3 spans 16 residues. Trimming at V came to 5 bases and at J to 7 bases, leaving 14 bases not matched to a gene. CDR3 protein: CASSHSIGDSPNEQFF. The CDR3 bases are TGTGCCAGCAGCCACAGTATCGGGGACAGTCCAAATGAGCAGTTCTTC.

The J gene is TRBJ2-5, the V gene TRBV7-9; possible D gene TRBD2, 5 bases. This CDR3 region has 14 residues. V lost 6 bases to trimming and J lost 1 base, with 12 bases between them. Germline V gene data show CDR1 as SEHNR and CDR2 as FQNEAQ (reference sequence). DNA for the CDR3: TGTGCCAGCAGGGGTGGCGGGTCCCAAGAGACCCAGTACTTC. Protein product: CASRGGGSQETQYF. Variable domain in full (rest from reference TRBV7-9 and TRBJ2-5): DTGVSQNPRHKITKRGQNVTFRCDPISEHNRLYWYRQTLGQGPEFLTYFQNEAQLEKSRLLSDRFSAERPKGSFSTLEIQRTEQGDSAMYLCASRGGGSQETQYFGPGTRLLVL.

Of note for this clone: A read error is possible here, since a much larger clone lies one base away. J is TRBJ2-3 and V is TRBV7-8; D possibly corresponds to TRBD1 (5 bases). The CDR3 contains 16 residues. The germline gives CDR1 SGHVS, CDR2 FQNEAQ. The CDR3, as DNA: TGTGCCAGCAGCTTAGGAGTGGACACTTTAACAGATGCGCAGTATTTT. Protein sequence: CASSLGVDTLTDAQYF. Full variable domain (missing parts from reference TRBV7-8 and TRBJ2-3): GAGVSQSPRYKVAKRGQDVALRCDPISGHVSLFWYQQALGQGPEFLTYFQNEAQLDKSGLPSDRFFAERPEGSVSTLKIQRTQQEDSAVYLCASSLGVDTLTDAQYFGPGTRLTVL.

V is TRBV9 and J is TRBJ2-7, with D perhaps matching TRBD1 (5 bases). Germline V lookup: CDR1 SGDLS, CDR2 YYNGEE. Trimming removed 2 bases from V and 2 bases from J, with 11 bases in between. The CDR3 extends over 14 amino acids. The CDR3 nucleotides read TGTGCCAGCAGCGTCGACAGCCCCACCTACGAGCAGTACTTC. It encodes CASSVDSPTYEQYF. Full variable domain (missing parts from reference TRBV9 and TRBJ2-7): DSGVTQTPKHLITATGQRVTLRCSPRSGDLSVYWYQQSLDQGLQFLIQYYNGEERAKGNILERFSAQQFPDLHSELNLSSLELGDSALYFCASSVDSPTYEQYFGPGTRLTVT.

CDR3 residues: CASSFSGAYEQYF. Written as DNA, the CDR3 is TGTGCCAGCAGCTTTTCAGGGGCCTACGAGCAGTACTTC. The chain has TRBV7-9 and TRBJ2-7, with D maybe TRBD1 (6 bases). The ends were cut back, 3 bases at V and 2 bases at J, with 8 bases in the middle. Per the germline V gene, CDR1 is SEHNR and CDR2 is FQNEAQ (reference sequence). The CDR3 sequence is 13 residues long.

This chain links TRBV10-3 with TRBJ2-7, with D perhaps TRBD2 (7 bases). The length of the CDR3 is 15 residues. The V gene's germline CDR1 is ENHRY and CDR2 SYGVKD. With 4 bases removed from V and 3 bases from J, the gap between germline ends came to 16 bases. The CDR3 sequence is CAISAPGGAVYEQYF. As DNA, the CDR3 is TGTGCCATCAGTGCGCCGGGGGGCGCGGTCTACGAGCAGTACTTC.

The chain combines TRBV5-6 with TRBJ2-1; D is unclear. The CDR3 consists of 11 residues. V lost 5 bases and J 5 bases, leaving 5 bases between the germline ends. Germline-derived CDR1 and CDR2 are SGHDT and YYEEEE. Here the CDR3 reads CASSFNNEQFF. For the CDR3, the DNA is TGTGCCAGCAGTTTCAACAATGAGCAGTTCTTC.

CDR3 nucleotide sequence: TGTGCCAGCAGCCCTACGGGACTAGTTTCAACCGATGAGCAGTTCTTC. This codes for CASSPTGLVSTDEQFF. The chain joins TRBV7-3 to TRBJ2-1; 8 bases align to TRBD2. The CDR3 is 16 residues long. The ends lost 5 bases at V and 8 bases at J; junction bases unmatched: 14. Germline CDR1 SGHTA, CDR2 FQGTGA. The full variable domain, its missing parts supplied by reference TRBV7-3 and TRBJ2-1, is GAGVSQTPSNKVTEKGKYVELRCDPISGHTALYWYRQSLGQGPEFLIYFQGTGAADDSGLPNDRFFAVRPEGSVSTLKIQRTERGDSAVYLCASSPTGLVSTDEQFFGPGTRLTVL.

This chain joins TRBV7-9 and TRBJ2-2; TRBD2 agrees at 10 bases. The germline gives CDR1 SEHNR, CDR2 FQNEAQ (reference sequence). The ends lost 0 bases at V and 2 bases at J; junction bases unmatched: 6. The CDR3 totals 18 residues. The CDR3, as DNA: TGTGCCAGCAGCTTAGCTGAGCTAGCGGGAGAAAACACCGGGGAGCTGTTTTTT. This codes for CASSLAELAGENTGELFF.

This chain uses TRBV7-9 with TRBJ2-7, with D perhaps TRBD1 (6 bases). This CDR3 contains 15 residues. V lost 4 bases and J lost 0, with 13 bases in between. Germline values: CDR1 SEHNR, CDR2 FQNEAQ (reference sequence). CDR3 region: CASSSKDSLSYEQYF. CDR3 bases: TGTGCCAGCAGCTCCAAGGACAGTCTCTCCTACGAGCAGTACTTC.

The chain is built from TRBV30 and TRBJ2-1; 8 bases are shared with TRBD1. V dropped 1 base and J dropped 6; count of bases not matched to a gene: 5. The CDR3 is 14 amino acids. Germline CDR1 reads GTSNPN; CDR2 reads SVGIG (reference sequence). CDR3 sequence reads: CAWSEGQGLNEQFF. The CDR3 nucleotides are TGTGCCTGGAGTGAAGGACAGGGCCTCAATGAGCAGTTCTTC.

The chain joins TRBV30 to TRBJ2-7; possible D gene TRBD2, 6 bases. The V gene's germline CDR1 is GTSNPN and CDR2 SVGIG (reference sequence). V was trimmed by 5 bases and J by 4 bases, leaving 12 bases between them. The CDR3 loop spans 12 amino acids. CDR3 in DNA: TGTGCCTGGGGGGAGGTTATGTACGAGCAGTACTTC. Translating gives CAWGEVMYEQYF.

This clone appeared a single time. The chain is built from TRBV6-5 and TRBJ1-2; D perhaps matches TRBD1 (5 bases). The V end lost 0 bases, the J end lost 4 bases, and 15 bases lay between the germline ends. Germline lookup yields CDR1 MNHEY and CDR2 SVGAGI. This CDR3 is built from 16 residues. CDR3 sequence: CASSYSTGGDPYGYTF. CDR3 in DNA: TGTGCCAGCAGTTACTCCACAGGTGGAGATCCCTATGGCTACACCTTC.

The chain has TRBV5-6 and TRBJ2-1; weak D call: TRBD2 (5 bases). Germline assignment: CDR1 SGHDT and CDR2 YYEEEE. CDR3 size: 12 residues. The V end was cut by 2 bases, the J end by 9 bases, with 9 bases between. This chain's CDR3 is CASSFLASEQFF. CDR3 DNA sequence: TGTGCCAGCAGCTTCCTAGCTTCTGAGCAGTTCTTC.

Only a few counts were recorded for this clone. The chain uses TRBV11-3 and TRBJ1-5, with a tentative D call TRBD1 (5 bases). Trimming took off 0 bases at V and 5 bases at J, with 17 bases between the two ends. CDR1 is SGHNT, CDR2 YENEEA, per germline. The CDR3 contains 17 residues. CDR3 amino acids: CASSLERAGYRHQPQHF. The DNA of the CDR3 is TGTGCCAGCAGCTTAGAAAGGGCAGGGTACCGGCATCAGCCCCAGCATTTT.

This rearrangement joins TRBV5-8 to TRBJ2-3; 16 bases line up with TRBD2. CDR3 length: 20 residues. CDR1 and CDR2 (germline): SGHTS, YDEGEE. The V and J ends lost 0 bases and 2 bases, in that order; junction bases with no gene match: 9. CDR3: CASSLARGLAGGFSTDTQYF. The CDR3 DNA sequence: TGTGCCAGCAGCTTGGCGAGGGGACTAGCGGGGGGGTTCTCCACAGATACGCAGTATTTT.

This sequence joins TRBV4-2 and TRBJ2-3, with 7 bases identical to TRBD2. Germline CDR1 LGHNA, CDR2 YNFKEQ. The V and J ends lost 4 bases and 3 bases, in that order; junction bases with no gene match: 7. CDR3 length: 15 amino acids. The CDR3 nucleotides read TGTGCCAGCAGCCGAGACCCGGGGGGAACAGATACGCAGTATTTT. Translation gives CASSRDPGGTDTQYF.

V gene TRBV6-1 combines with J gene TRBJ2-1; TRBD2 matches 7 bases. J gave up 8 bases and V 8 bases, and 9 bases lay outside the gene matches. This CDR3 has 13 amino acids. Germline CDR1 MNHNS, CDR2 SASEGT. For the CDR3, the DNA is TGTGCCAGCCAGGCGGGAGAAACCGATGAGCAGTTCTTC. As protein: CASQAGETDEQFF.

This clone has just one count. The chain joins TRBV30 to TRBJ2-7, with 7 bases that match TRBD2. The trim removed 0 bases at V and 5 bases at J, leaving 7 bases unmatched. The CDR3 is 14 amino acids. From germline, CDR1 is GTSNPN and CDR2 SVGIG (reference sequence). The CDR3 region has the DNA TGTGCCTGGAGTGTACTGCCTAGCGGCGACGAGCAGTACTTC. Amino acid sequence: CAWSVLPSGDEQYF.

A remark on this clone: The same CDR3 can be traced to other DNA sequences in this sample. The rearrangement joins TRBV27 to TRBJ2-5, with TRBD2 as a possible D gene (7 bases). V was trimmed by 9 bases and J by 4 bases, leaving 18 bases between them. The germline V gene encodes CDR1 MNHEY and CDR2 SMNVEV (reference sequence). This CDR3 spans 14 amino acids. This CDR3 is CASSRGGASETQYF. The CDR3 region has the DNA TGTGCCAGTTCCAGAGGGGGGGCCTCAGAGACCCAGTACTTC.

The V call is TRBV10-3, the J call TRBJ2-1; the D gene is possibly TRBD2 (6 bases). The CDR3 covers 15 residues. Germline V gene sequence: CDR1 ENHRY, CDR2 SYGVKD. The V end lost 3 bases, the J end lost 5 bases, and 14 bases lay between the germline ends. CDR3 sequence: CAISDRGSGDNEQFF. CDR3 nucleotide sequence: TGTGCCATCAGTGACCGGGGTAGCGGAGACAATGAGCAGTTCTTC.

The chain has TRBV2 and TRBJ1-2, with no clear D. Germline values: CDR1 SNHLY, CDR2 FYNNEI. The V and J ends lost 7 bases and 5 bases respectively, with 11 bases between them. This CDR3 spans 12 amino acids. CDR3 in DNA: TGTGCCAGCACCCGGGAGGAGTATGGCTACACCTTC. Amino acids: CASTREEYGYTF.

The rearrangement joins TRBV7-6 to TRBJ2-5; perhaps TRBD1 as D (5 bases). The CDR3 runs 15 residues. Germline assignment: CDR1 SGHVS and CDR2 FNYEAQ. Trimming took off 4 bases at V and 5 bases at J, with 17 bases between the two ends. CDR3 sequence: CASSSPPGFRETQYF. The CDR3 DNA sequence: TGTGCCAGCAGCTCGCCCCCAGGGTTCCGGGAGACCCAGTACTTC.

The chain joins TRBV4-3 to TRBJ1-1, with D unresolved. CDR3 length: 17 amino acids. Per the germline V gene, CDR1 is LGHNA and CDR2 is YSLEER. The V end lost 0 bases, the J end lost 0 bases, and 14 bases lay between the germline ends. DNA of the CDR3: TGCGCCAGCAGCCAAGAAGTTCTTGAAGACATGAACACTGAAGCTTTCTTT. Its translation: CASSQEVLEDMNTEAFF.